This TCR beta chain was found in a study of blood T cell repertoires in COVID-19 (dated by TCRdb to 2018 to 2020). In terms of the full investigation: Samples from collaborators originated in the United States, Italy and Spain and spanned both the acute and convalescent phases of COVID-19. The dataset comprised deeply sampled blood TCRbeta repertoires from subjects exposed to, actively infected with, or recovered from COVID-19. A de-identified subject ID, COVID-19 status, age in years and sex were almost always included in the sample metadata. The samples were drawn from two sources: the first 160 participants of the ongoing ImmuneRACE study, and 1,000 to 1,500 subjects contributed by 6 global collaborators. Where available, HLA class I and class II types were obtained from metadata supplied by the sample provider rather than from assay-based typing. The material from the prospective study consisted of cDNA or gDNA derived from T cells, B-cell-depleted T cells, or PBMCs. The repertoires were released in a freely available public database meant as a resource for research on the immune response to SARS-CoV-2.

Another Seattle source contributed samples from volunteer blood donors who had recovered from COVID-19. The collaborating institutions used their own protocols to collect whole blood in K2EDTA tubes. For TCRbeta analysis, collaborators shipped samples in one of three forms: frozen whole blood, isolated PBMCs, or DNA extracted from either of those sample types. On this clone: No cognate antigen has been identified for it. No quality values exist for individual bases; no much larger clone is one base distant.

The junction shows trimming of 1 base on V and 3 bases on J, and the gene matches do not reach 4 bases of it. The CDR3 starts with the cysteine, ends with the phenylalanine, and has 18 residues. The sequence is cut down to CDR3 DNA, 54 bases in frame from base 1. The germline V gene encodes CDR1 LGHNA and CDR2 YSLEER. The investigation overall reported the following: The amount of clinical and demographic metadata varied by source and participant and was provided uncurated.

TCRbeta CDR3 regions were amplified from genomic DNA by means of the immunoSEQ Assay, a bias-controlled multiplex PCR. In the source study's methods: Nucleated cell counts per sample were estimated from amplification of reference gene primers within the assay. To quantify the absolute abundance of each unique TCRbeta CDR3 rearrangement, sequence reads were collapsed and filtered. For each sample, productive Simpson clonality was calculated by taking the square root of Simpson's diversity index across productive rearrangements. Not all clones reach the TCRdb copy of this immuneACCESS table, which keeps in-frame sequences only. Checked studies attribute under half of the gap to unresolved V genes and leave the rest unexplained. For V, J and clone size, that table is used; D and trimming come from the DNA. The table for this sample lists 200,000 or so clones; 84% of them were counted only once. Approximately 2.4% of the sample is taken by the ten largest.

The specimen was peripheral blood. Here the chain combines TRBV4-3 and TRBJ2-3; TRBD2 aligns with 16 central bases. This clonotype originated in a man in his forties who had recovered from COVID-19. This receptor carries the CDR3 CASSQGGTSGGATDTQYF. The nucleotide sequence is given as TGCGCCAGCAGCCAAGGTGGGACTAGCGGGGGGGCAACAGATACGCAGTATTTT.